This paragraph covers one T cell receptor (beta chain) sequence. The clone's antigen remains unknown. Base-call qualities are not available, and no considerably larger clone is one nucleotide away. These data originate in a study of OX40 agonist ivuxolimab in advanced cancers. In terms of the full investigation: Ivuxolimab, which targeted the costimulatory receptor OX40 (CD134), was an agonistic, fully human IgG2 monoclonal antibody. Intravenous ivuxolimab was administered to patients every 2 weeks at six dose levels: 0.01, 0.1, 0.3, 1.5, 3 and 10 mg/kg. Among the approximately 54 dose-escalation patients, about 19 had hepatocellular carcinoma, roughly 15 melanoma, 9 renal cell carcinoma and 9 head and neck cancer. In the dose-escalation cohort, 75% to 85% of patients were male, and the mean age was 60 years with a range of roughly 23 to 79. Patients were allowed to have had prior anti-PD-1, anti-PD-L1 or anti-CTLA-4 therapy, and 30% to 50% of the dose-escalation patients had previously received checkpoint inhibitors. Three dose-escalation patients achieved partial responses, one with hepatocellular carcinoma and two with cutaneous melanoma. Peripheral TCRbeta sequencing was intended to test whether TCR sequence diversity was altered and clonal T-cell expansion was caused by ivuxolimab. The paper describes the monotherapy dose-escalation part (N ≈ 51 patients) of the phase I trial of ivuxolimab. Results the study describes overall, beyond this receptor: In partial responders in the 0.1-3.0 mg/kg groups, normalized peripheral clonal expansion was found to be among the lowest, especially among CD8+ T cells. At doses of 0.1 to 3.0 mg/kg, clonal expansion of both CD4+ and CD8+ T cells in blood was seen between baseline and week 6. Low levels of normalized T-cell clonal expansion were also seen in some nonresponding patients. The antigen specificity of the clonally expanded peripheral T cells was not determined. After ivuxolimab, CD8+ T cells had more expanded clones than CD4+ T cells on average.

Patients with a history of autoimmune disease or receiving systemic immunosuppression were excluded from the trial. Peripheral blood for TCR sequencing was drawn from every dose cohort at baseline, at cycle 4 day 1 and at cycle 7 day 1. Samples came from an open-label, multicenter, first-in-human phase I dose-escalation trial of ivuxolimab. Adults with locally advanced or metastatic head and neck squamous cell, hepatocellular, melanoma or renal cell carcinoma were enrolled in the trial. CD4+ and CD8+ T cells were sorted separately from peripheral blood before TCR sequencing. Genomic DNA was extracted from sorted cells for sequencing of the TCRbeta CDR3 region. The immunoSEQ Assay was used to sequence the TCRbeta CDR3 regions. This immuneACCESS table, as held by TCRdb, lists in-frame sequences with V and J called but not all clones. Of the missing ones, under half trace to an unresolved V gene in checked studies; the others have no known cause. The sample profile shows about 52,000 clones; approximately 86% of them were found once. 11% to 15% of the sample is taken by the ten largest.

From the cysteine through the phenylalanine, the CDR3 covers 15 amino acids. Of the read, only the CDR3 DNA is kept; its 45 bases are in frame from base 1. The germline V gene gives CDR1 as SNHLY and CDR2 as FYNNEI. V loses 3 bases at its end and J loses 2 bases; junction bases beyond the gene matches: 1. This material consisted of CD4+ or CD8+ T cells sorted from blood, taken in a trial of the OX40 agonist ivuxolimab. The chain is assembled from TRBV2 and TRBJ2-7; 13 central nucleotides agree with TRBD2. This sequence was found in an adult with an advanced solid tumor such as melanoma, head and neck, liver or kidney cancer. The nucleotide sequence reads as follows: TGTGCCAGCAGTGAGGGACTAGCGGGGACCTACGAGCAGTACTTC. Translation gives CASSEGLAGTYEQYF.